This TCR beta chain appears in the sequencing data of a study of blood T cell repertoires in COVID-19. Turning to the study itself: The samples span acute and convalescent COVID-19 from the United States, Italy and Spain. Nucleic acid was either cDNA or gDNA, and it came from T cells, B-cell-depleted T cells, or PBMCs.

This CDR3 is built from 13 residues. The V gene lost 6 bases and the J gene lost 3 bases, with 11 bases spanning the gap. From germline, CDR1 is LGHDT and CDR2 YNNKEL (reference sequence). Libraries were prepared by immunoSEQ multiplex PCR; TCRdb keeps only in-frame clonotypes and omits some of them. In the table there are approximately 190,000 clones, approximately 90% of which are singletons. Specimen: peripheral blood. The chain couples TRBV3-1 (or the pseudogene TRBV3-2) to TRBJ1-2; no clear D gene. The TCR was taken from a man at least 80 years old with acute or convalescent COVID-19. The CDR3 DNA reads as TGTGCCAGCAGAACTGGAGGAGACTATGGCTACACCTTC. As protein: CASRTGGDYGYTF.